These 14 T cell receptor beta chains share one sample of origin, sequenced in a study of identical twins. One entry per CDR3 protein results from TCRdb running MiXCR on the 5' RACE reads. The sample records just over 450,000 distinct CDR3 sequences, about 14% being singletons. These data were also reused for a study on yellow fever vaccine responses in identical twins.

The sequenced sample consisted of CD4+ T cells sorted from blood. All receptors come from a woman between 18 and 30 years old in good health.

This clonotype showed up many times. The V gene is TRBV9, the J gene TRBJ1-3; D unresolved. V lost 0 bases to trimming and J lost 4 bases, with 11 bases between them. There are 15 residues in the CDR3. Per the germline V gene, CDR1 is SGDLS and CDR2 is YYNGEE. CDR3 region: CASSVDRERGNTIYF. In DNA, the CDR3 is TGTGCCAGCAGCGTAGACCGCGAGAGGGGAAACACCATATATTTT.

The genes are TRBV29-1 and TRBJ2-1; 7 bases line up with TRBD1. J lost 7 bases, V lost 5 bases, and 8 bases had no gene match. Germline-derived CDR1 and CDR2 are SQVTM and ANQGSEA. This CDR3 region has 13 residues. CDR3 bases: TGCAGCGTTATAGGGGGCTTTTTGAATGAGCAGTTCTTC. Translation gives CSVIGGFLNEQFF.

This clonotype was seen more than once but under ten times. The J gene is TRBJ2-5, the V gene TRBV18, with unresolved D. Germline CDR1 and CDR2: KGHSH and LQKENI. The CDR3 covers 15 residues. Trimming removed 3 bases from V and 2 bases from J, with 13 bases in between. The CDR3 loop reads CASSPRAGRQETQYF. The CDR3, as DNA: TGTGCCAGCTCACCCCGTGCAGGCAGGCAAGAGACCCAGTACTTC.

This clonotype appeared many times. One end of the junction does not line up with germline, which may come from a read error. The chain couples TRBV7-2 to TRBJ2-1, with 13 bases identical to TRBD2. The CDR3 loop spans 14 amino acids. Per germline, CDR1 SGHTA and CDR2 FQGNSA. CDR3 amino acids: CASSLSGTSGVVPF. Written as DNA, the CDR3 is TGTGCCAGCAGCTTATCAGGGACTAGCGGGGTCGTGCCCTTC.

This chain joins TRBV20-1 and TRBJ2-1; 7 bases align to TRBD2. This CDR3 has 15 amino acids. Per the germline V gene, CDR1 is DFQATT and CDR2 is SNEGSKA (reference sequence). V lost 2 bases and J lost 5; bases outside the gene matches: 9. The DNA of the CDR3 is TGCAGTGCTAGATCCCCTGAAACTAGCGACAATGAGCAGTTCTTC. Its translation: CSARSPETSDNEQFF.

This clonotype was counted only a few times. The chain joins TRBV14 to TRBJ2-7; D may correspond to TRBD1 or TRBD2 (5 bases each). Per the germline V gene, CDR1 is SGHDN and CDR2 is FVKESK. Deletions cut 1 base from V and 6 bases from J, with 13 bases between. CDR3 length equals 14 residues. For the CDR3, the DNA is TGTGCCAGCAGCCAAGTTCGCAGGGACGGCGAGCAGTACTTC. It encodes CASSQVRRDGEQYF.

This clonotype has more than one count but fewer than ten. The chain employs TRBV2 and TRBJ1-6, with D possibly matching TRBD1 (6 bases). V was cut by 7 bases and J by 6 bases, with 13 bases left in between. The CDR3 runs to 14 residues. Germline lookup yields CDR1 SNHLY and CDR2 FYNNEI. CDR3 residues: CASNRGQANSPLHF. In DNA form, the CDR3 reads TGTGCCAGCAATCGGGGACAAGCTAATTCACCCCTCCACTTT.

A few counts support this clonotype. The chain recombines TRBV27 with TRBJ2-3; possible D gene TRBD2, 6 bases. The CDR3 loop spans 15 amino acids. Trimming shortened V by 7 bases and J by 0 bases, and 14 bases separated the two germline ends. CDR1 and CDR2 (germline): MNHEY, SMNVEV (reference sequence). In DNA, the CDR3 is TGTGCCAGCACCGTCGGGGGTTCTAGCACAGATACGCAGTATTTT. Amino acids: CASTVGGSSTDTQYF.

The chain employs TRBV3-1 and TRBJ2-7; D is unclear. CDR3 size: 13 residues. Germline V CDR1 and CDR2: LGHDT, YNNKEL (reference sequence). The V gene lost 5 bases and the J gene lost 3 bases, with 11 bases spanning the gap. CDR3 region: CASSSAPSYEQYF. In DNA form, the CDR3 reads TGTGCCAGCAGCTCGGCCCCCAGCTACGAGCAGTACTTC.

The gene calls are TRBV7-2 and TRBJ2-7; 7 positions agree with TRBD1. Germline CDR1 SGHTA, CDR2 FQGNSA. The CDR3 sequence is 15 residues long. V lost 1 base and J lost 0; bases outside the gene matches: 3. This CDR3 is CASSLGDSTSYEQYF. The DNA of the CDR3 is TGTGCCAGCAGCTTAGGGGACAGCACCTCCTACGAGCAGTACTTC.

This clonotype has more than one count but fewer than ten. V gene TRBV20-1 combines with J gene TRBJ1-1; no definite D call. The CDR3 extends over 10 amino acids. The ends were cut back, 5 bases at V and 4 bases at J, with 5 bases in the middle. Germline V gives CDR1 DFQATT, CDR2 SNEGSKA (reference sequence). The CDR3 DNA reads TGCAGTGCTCGAGGCACTGAAGCTTTCTTT. Translation: CSARGTEAFF.

A few counts support this clonotype. The chain has TRBV7-9 and TRBJ2-1; D remains ambiguous. V lost 1 base and J 4 bases, leaving 14 bases between the germline ends. The CDR3 length is 16 residues. Germline lookup yields CDR1 SEHNR and CDR2 FQNEAQ (reference sequence). CDR3 sequence (DNA): TGTGCCAGCAGCTTAGTGTTGGGCAGGCGTTACAATGAGCAGTTCTTC. This encodes CASSLVLGRRYNEQFF. Looking up the rest from reference TRBV7-9 and TRBJ2-1 gives the full variable domain: DTGVSQNPRHKITKRGQNVTFRCDPISEHNRLYWYRQTLGQGPEFLTYFQNEAQLEKSRLLSDRFSAERPKGSFSTLEIQRTEQGDSAMYLCASSLVLGRRYNEQFFGPGTRLTVL.

This chain uses TRBV12-5 with TRBJ2-3, with TRBD1 matching over 9 bases. Germline loops: CDR1 LGHNT, CDR2 FRNRAP. The V gene end was trimmed by 6 bases and the J gene end by 2 bases; junction bases not matched to a gene: 9. This CDR3 contains 16 residues. The CDR3 bases are TGTGCTAGTGGGGAACCGGGACAGGGATCCACAGATACGCAGTATTTT. This codes for CASGEPGQGSTDTQYF.

This clonotype was found a few times. The V call is TRBV28, the J call TRBJ2-1, with 7 bases identical to TRBD2. CDR3 size: 17 residues. J was trimmed by 0 bases and V by 3 bases; bases with no gene match: 8. Germline V gene sequence: CDR1 MDHEN, CDR2 SYDVKM. CDR3 protein: CASSFSSGPSSYNEQFF. The CDR3 region has the DNA TGTGCCAGCAGTTTCTCTAGCGGCCCAAGCTCCTACAATGAGCAGTTCTTC.